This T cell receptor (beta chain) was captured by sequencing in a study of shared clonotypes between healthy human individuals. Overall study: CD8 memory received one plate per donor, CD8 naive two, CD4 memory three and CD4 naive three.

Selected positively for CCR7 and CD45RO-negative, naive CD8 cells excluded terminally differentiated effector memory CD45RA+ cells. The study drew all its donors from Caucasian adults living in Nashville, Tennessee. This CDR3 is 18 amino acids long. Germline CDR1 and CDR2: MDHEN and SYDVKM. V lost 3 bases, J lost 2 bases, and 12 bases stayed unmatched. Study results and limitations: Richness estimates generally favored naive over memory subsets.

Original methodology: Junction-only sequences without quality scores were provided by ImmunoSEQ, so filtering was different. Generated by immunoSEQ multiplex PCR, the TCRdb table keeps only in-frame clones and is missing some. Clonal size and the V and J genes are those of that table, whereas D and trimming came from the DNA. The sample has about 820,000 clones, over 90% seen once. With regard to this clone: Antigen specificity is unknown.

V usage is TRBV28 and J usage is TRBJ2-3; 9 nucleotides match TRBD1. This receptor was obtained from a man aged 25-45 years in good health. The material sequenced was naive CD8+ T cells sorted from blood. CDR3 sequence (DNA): TGTGCCAGCAGTTTGGCCGGGACAGGGACCTTGGACACAGATACGCAGTATTTT. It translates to CASSLAGTGTLDTDTQYF.